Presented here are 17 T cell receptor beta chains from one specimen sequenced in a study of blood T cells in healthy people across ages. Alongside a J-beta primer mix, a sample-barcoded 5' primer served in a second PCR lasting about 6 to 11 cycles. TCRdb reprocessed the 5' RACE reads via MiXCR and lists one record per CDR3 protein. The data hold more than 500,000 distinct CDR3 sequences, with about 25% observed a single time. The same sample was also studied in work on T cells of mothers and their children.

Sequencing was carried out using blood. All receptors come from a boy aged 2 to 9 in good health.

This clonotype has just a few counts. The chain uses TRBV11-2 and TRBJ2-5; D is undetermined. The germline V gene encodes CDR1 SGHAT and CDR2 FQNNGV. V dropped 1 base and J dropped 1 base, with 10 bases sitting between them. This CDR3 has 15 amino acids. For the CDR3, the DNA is TGTGCCAGCAGCTTAGGAAGTGGGATCCAAGAGACCCAGTACTTC. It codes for CASSLGSGIQETQYF. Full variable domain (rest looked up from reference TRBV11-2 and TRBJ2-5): EAGVAQSPRYKIIEKRQSVAFWCNPISGHATLYWYQQILGQGPKLLIQFQNNGVVDDSQLPKDRFSAERLKGVDSTLKIQPAKLEDSAVYLCASSLGSGIQETQYFGPGTRLLVL.

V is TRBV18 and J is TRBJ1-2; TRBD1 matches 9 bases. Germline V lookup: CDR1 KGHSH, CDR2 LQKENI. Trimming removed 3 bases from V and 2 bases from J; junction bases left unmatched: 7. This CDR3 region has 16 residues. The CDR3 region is CASSPIQDRGNYGYTF. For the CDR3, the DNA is TGTGCCAGCTCACCGATCCAGGACAGGGGAAACTATGGCTACACCTTC.

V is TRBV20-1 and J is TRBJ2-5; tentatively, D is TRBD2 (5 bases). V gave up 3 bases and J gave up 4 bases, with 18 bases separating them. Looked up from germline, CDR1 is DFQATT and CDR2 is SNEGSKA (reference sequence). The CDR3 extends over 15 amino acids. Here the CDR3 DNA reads TGCAGTGCTAGTGCCCTGACTACCTCGGGAGAGACCCAGTACTTC. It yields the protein CSASALTTSGETQYF.

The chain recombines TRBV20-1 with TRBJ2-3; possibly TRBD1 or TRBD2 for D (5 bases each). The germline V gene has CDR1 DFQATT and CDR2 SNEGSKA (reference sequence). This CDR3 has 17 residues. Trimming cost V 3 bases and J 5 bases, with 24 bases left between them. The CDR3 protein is CSARVESWDRILDTQYF. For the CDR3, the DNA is TGCAGTGCTAGGGTAGAATCCTGGGACCGTATACTAGATACGCAGTATTTT.

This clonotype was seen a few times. The DNA for the CDR3 is TGCAGTGCTCCAACCGGGACTAGGGGTGAGCAGTTCTTC. Encoded protein: CSAPTGTRGEQFF. V gene TRBV20-1 combines with J gene TRBJ2-1, with 8 bases aligning to TRBD2. V lost 5 bases to trimming and J lost 9 bases; unmatched junction nucleotides: 9. CDR1 and CDR2 (germline): DFQATT, SNEGSKA (reference sequence). The CDR3 extends over 13 amino acids.

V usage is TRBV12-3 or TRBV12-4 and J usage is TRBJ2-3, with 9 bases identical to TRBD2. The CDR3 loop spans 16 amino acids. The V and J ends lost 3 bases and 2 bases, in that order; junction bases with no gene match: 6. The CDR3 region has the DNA TGTGCCAGCAGTTTGGAAAGCGGGGGGCCCACAGATACGCAGTATTTT. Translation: CASSLESGGPTDTQYF.

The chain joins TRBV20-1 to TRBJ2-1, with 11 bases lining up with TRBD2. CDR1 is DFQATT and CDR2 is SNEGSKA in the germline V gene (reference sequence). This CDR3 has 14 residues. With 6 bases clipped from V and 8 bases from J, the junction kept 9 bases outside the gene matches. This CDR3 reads CSAPLAGVFDEQFF. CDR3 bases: TGCAGTGCACCACTAGCGGGAGTATTTGATGAGCAGTTCTTC.

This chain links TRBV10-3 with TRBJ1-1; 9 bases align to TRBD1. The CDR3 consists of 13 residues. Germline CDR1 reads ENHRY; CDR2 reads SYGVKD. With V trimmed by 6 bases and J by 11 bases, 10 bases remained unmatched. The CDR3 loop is CAISPEDRGNAFF. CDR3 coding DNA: TGTGCCATCAGCCCGGAGGACAGGGGCAACGCTTTCTTT.

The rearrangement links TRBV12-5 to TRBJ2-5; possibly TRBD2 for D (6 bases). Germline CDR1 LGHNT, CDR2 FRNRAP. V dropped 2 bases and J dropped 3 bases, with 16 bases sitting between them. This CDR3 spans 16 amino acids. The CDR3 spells CASGLPPGEVEETQYF. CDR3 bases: TGTGCTAGTGGTTTGCCCCCTGGGGAGGTTGAAGAGACCCAGTACTTC.

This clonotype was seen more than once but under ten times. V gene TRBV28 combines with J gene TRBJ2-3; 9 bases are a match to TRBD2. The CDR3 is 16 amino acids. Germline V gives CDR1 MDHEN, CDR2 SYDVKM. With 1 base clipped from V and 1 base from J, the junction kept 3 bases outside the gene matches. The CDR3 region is CASSLLAGARTDTQYF. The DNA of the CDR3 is TGTGCCAGCAGTTTATTAGCGGGGGCCCGCACAGATACGCAGTATTTT. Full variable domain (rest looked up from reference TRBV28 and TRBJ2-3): DVKVTQSSRYLVKRTGEKVFLECVQDMDHENMFWYRQDPGLGLRLIYFSYDVKMKEKGDIPEGYSVSREKKERFSLILESASTNQTSMYLCASSLLAGARTDTQYFGPGTRLTVL.

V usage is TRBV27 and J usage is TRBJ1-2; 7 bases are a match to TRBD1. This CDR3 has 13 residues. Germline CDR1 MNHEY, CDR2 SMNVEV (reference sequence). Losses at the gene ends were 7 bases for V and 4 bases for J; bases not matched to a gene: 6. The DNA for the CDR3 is TGTGCCAGCACTCCCGGGACAGCCTATGGCTACACCTTC. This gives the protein CASTPGTAYGYTF.

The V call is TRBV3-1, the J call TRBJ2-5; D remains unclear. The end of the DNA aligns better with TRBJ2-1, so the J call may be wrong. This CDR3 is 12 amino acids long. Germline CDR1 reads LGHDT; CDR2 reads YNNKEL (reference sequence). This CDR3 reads CASSPQINEQFF. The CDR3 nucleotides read TGTGCCAGCAGCCCGCAAATAAATGAGCAGTTCTTC.

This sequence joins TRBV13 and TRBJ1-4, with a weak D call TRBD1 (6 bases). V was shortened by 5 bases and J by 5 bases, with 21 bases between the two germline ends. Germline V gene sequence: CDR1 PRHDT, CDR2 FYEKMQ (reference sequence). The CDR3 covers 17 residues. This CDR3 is CASSLGTTPGRNEKLFF. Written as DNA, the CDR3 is TGTGCCAGCAGCCTCGGGACAACCCCCGGTCGGAATGAAAAACTGTTTTTT.

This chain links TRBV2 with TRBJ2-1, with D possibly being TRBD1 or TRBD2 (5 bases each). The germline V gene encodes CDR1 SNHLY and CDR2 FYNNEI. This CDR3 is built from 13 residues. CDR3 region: CASMGELLNEQFF. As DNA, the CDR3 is TGTGCTAGTATGGGGGAGTTACTCAATGAGCAGTTCTTC.

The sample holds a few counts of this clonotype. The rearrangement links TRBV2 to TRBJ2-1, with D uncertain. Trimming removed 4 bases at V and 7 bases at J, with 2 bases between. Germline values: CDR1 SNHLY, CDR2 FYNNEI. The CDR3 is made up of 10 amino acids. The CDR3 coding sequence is TGTGCCAGCAGTGTGAATGAGCAGTTCTTC. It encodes CASSVNEQFF.

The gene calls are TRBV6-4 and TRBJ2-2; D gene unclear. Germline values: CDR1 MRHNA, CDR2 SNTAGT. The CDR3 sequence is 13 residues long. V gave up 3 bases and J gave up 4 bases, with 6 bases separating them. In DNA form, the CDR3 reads TGTGCCAGCAGTGAGGACCCCACCGGGGAGCTGTTTTTT. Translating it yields CASSEDPTGELFF.

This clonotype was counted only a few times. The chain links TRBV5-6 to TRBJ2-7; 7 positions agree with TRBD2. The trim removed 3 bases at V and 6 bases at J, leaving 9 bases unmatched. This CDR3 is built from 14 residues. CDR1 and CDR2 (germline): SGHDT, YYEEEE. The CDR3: CASSYGLGEREQYF. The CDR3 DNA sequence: TGTGCCAGCAGCTATGGACTAGGGGAACGCGAGCAGTACTTC.